The 12 T cell receptor beta chains below were found in one sample sequenced in a study of T cell responses to AZD1222 COVID-19 vaccine. Here immunoSEQ multiplex PCR was the method, and the copy in TCRdb shows in-frame clones only, minus some. Among 120,000 or so clones listed, 70% to 90% were seen once. The sample was peripheral blood, taken on day 0 of AZD1222 vaccination. These receptors all stem from an adult in good health.

The chain links TRBV11-2 to TRBJ1-2; D uncertain. Trimming took 5 bases from V and 6 from J, leaving 13 bases between them. Germline V gene sequence: CDR1 SGHAT, CDR2 FQNNGV. There are 13 residues in the CDR3. The CDR3 region is CASSGILRHGYTF. As DNA, the CDR3 is TGTGCCAGCAGCGGAATCCTTAGGCATGGCTACACCTTC. The variable domain in full, completed from reference TRBV11-2 and TRBJ1-2, reads EAGVAQSPRYKIIEKRQSVAFWCNPISGHATLYWYQQILGQGPKLLIQFQNNGVVDDSQLPKDRFSAERLKGVDSTLKIQPAKLEDSAVYLCASSGILRHGYTFGSGTRLTVV.

The chain uses TRBV10-3 and TRBJ2-7; D ambiguous. V was pared by 3 bases and J by 2 bases, with 17 bases between. CDR3 length equals 16 residues. Germline CDR1 is ENHRY and CDR2 is SYGVKD. The CDR3 DNA is TGTGCCATCAGTGATTCGGAGATCTACCTAGCCTACGAGCAGTACTTC. Residues: CAISDSEIYLAYEQYF.

The chain carries TRBV24-1 and TRBJ1-5; TRBD1 is a possible D gene (5 bases). CDR3 size: 14 residues. CDR1 is KGHDR and CDR2 is SFDVKD in the germline V gene. V lost 3 bases to trimming and J lost 5 bases, with 10 bases between them. For the CDR3, the DNA is TGTGCCACCAGTGATCTGGGGCGGGATCAGCCCCAGCATTTT. Amino acids: CATSDLGRDQPQHF.

This chain links TRBV30 with TRBJ1-3; 11 bases agree with TRBD1. Germline CDR1 and CDR2: GTSNPN and SVGIG (reference sequence). The CDR3 sequence is 16 residues long. J gave up 3 bases and V 2 bases, and 6 bases lay outside the gene matches. The CDR3, as DNA: TGTGCCTGGAGTCCGAAGGGGACAGGGGGTGGAAACACCATATATTTT. It codes for CAWSPKGTGGGNTIYF.

This clone was counted between two and nine times. V usage is TRBV27 and J usage is TRBJ1-6, with TRBD1 matching 10 bases. The CDR3 loop spans 14 amino acids. CDR1 and CDR2 from the germline V gene are MNHEY and SMNVEV (reference sequence). The V segment lost 6 bases and the J segment 11 bases; nucleotides outside the gene matches: 7. Here the CDR3 DNA reads TGTGCCAGCAGCACCGGGACAGGGGTTCCACCCCTCCACTTT. This sequence encodes CASSTGTGVPPLHF.

A word on this clone: Other DNA sequences in this sample translate to the same CDR3. The chain couples TRBV5-4 to TRBJ1-1; 8 bases align to TRBD1. The germline V gene encodes CDR1 SGHNT and CDR2 YYREEE (reference sequence). This CDR3 is 14 amino acids long. Losses at the gene ends were 4 bases for V and 5 bases for J; bases not matched to a gene: 7. CDR3 in amino acids: CASSLDRGRTEAFF. CDR3 sequence (DNA): TGTGCCAGCAGCCTCGACAGGGGTCGGACTGAAGCTTTCTTT.

The count of this clone is one. This sequence joins TRBV18 and TRBJ2-1; TRBD1 agrees at 7 bases. The CDR3 has 14 amino acids. The V segment lost 3 bases and the J segment 6 bases; nucleotides outside the gene matches: 5. Looked up from germline, CDR1 is KGHSH and CDR2 is LQKENI. The DNA for the CDR3 is TGTGCCAGCTCACCCGGGACAGTGATCAATGAGCAGTTCTTC. It yields the protein CASSPGTVINEQFF.

The rearrangement uses TRBV7-9 and TRBJ1-1, with 12 nucleotides matching TRBD1. Germline V CDR1 and CDR2: SEHNR, FQNEAQ (reference sequence). The CDR3 has 12 amino acids. With V trimmed by 4 bases and J by 11 bases, 2 bases remained unmatched. The CDR3 region is CASSWDRGRAFF. For the CDR3, the DNA is TGTGCCAGCAGCTGGGACAGGGGGCGTGCTTTCTTT.

This sequence joins TRBV2 and TRBJ1-1, with D possibly matching TRBD1 (5 bases). V lost 10 bases and J 5 bases, leaving 17 bases between the germline ends. The CDR3 loop spans 13 amino acids. Germline CDR1 is SNHLY and CDR2 is FYNNEI. DNA for the CDR3: TGTGCCAAAACGGTGGGGGACGGGACTGAAGCTTTCTTT. It yields the protein CAKTVGDGTEAFF.

This CDR3 reads CAISESRGALINEQFF. The CDR3 region has the DNA TGTGCCATCAGTGAGTCGAGGGGGGCTTTGATAAATGAGCAGTTCTTC. The chain employs TRBV10-3 and TRBJ2-1, with D perhaps given as TRBD1 or TRBD2 (6 bases each). The germline gives CDR1 ENHRY, CDR2 SYGVKD. CDR3 length: 16 amino acids. Trimming left V 0 bases short and J 7 bases short, with 16 bases between.

The chain links TRBV7-9 to TRBJ1-3; the D gene is possibly TRBD1 (6 bases). The ends were cut back, 0 bases at V and 4 bases at J, with 16 bases in the middle. This CDR3 region has 17 residues. In germline, CDR1 is SEHNR, CDR2 FQNEAQ (reference sequence). In nucleotides, the CDR3 is TGTGCCAGCAGCTTAGCTTTTGGACAGTCCGCAGGAAACACCATATATTTT. This codes for CASSLAFGQSAGNTIYF.

The chain uses TRBV5-1 and TRBJ2-6; perhaps TRBD2 as D (6 bases). CDR1 SGHRS and CDR2 YFSETQ come from the germline V gene. There are 20 residues in the CDR3. The ends were cut back, 1 base at V and 4 bases at J, with 24 bases in the middle. CDR3 protein: CASSLKGSGGNSPGANVLTF. The CDR3 bases are TGCGCCAGCAGCTTGAAGGGCTCGGGCGGGAACAGTCCCGGGGCCAACGTCCTGACTTTC.